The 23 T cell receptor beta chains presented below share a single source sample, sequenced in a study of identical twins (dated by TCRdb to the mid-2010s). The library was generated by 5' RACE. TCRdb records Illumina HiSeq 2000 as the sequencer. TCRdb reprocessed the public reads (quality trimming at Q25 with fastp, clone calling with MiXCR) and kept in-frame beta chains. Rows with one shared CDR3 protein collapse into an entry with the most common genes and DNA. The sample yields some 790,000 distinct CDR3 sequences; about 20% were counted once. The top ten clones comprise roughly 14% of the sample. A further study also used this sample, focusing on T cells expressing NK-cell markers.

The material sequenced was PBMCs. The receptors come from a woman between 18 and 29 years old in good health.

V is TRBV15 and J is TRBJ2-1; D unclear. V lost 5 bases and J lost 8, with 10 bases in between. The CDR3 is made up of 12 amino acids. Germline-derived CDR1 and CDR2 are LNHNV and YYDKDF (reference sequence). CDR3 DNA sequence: TGTGCCACCAGCGAACCGATGGATGAGCAGTTCTTC. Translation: CATSEPMDEQFF.

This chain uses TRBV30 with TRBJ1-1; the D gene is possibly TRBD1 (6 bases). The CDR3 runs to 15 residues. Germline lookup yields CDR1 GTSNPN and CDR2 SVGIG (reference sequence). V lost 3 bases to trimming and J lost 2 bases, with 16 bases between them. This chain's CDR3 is CAWRLGGVINTEAFF. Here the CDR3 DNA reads TGTGCCTGGAGGCTAGGGGGAGTCATAAACACTGAAGCTTTCTTT.

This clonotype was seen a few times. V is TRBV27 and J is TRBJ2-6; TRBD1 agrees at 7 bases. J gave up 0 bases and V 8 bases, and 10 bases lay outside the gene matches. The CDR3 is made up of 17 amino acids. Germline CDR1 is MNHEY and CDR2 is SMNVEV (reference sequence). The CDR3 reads CASCNVDRASGANVLTF. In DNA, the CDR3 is TGTGCCAGCTGCAATGTTGACAGGGCCTCTGGGGCCAACGTCCTGACTTTC.

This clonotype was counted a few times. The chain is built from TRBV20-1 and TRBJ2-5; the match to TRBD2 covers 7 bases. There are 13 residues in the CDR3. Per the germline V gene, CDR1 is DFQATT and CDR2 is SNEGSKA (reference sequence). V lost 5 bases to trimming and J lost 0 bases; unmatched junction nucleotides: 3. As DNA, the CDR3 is TGCAGTGCTGAGACTAGCCACCAAGAGACCCAGTACTTC. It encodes CSAETSHQETQYF.

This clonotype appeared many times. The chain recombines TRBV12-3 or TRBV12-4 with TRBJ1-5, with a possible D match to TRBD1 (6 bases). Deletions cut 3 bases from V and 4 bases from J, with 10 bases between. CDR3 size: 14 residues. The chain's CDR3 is CASSFARGNQPQHF. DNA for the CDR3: TGTGCCAGCAGTTTTGCCAGGGGTAATCAGCCCCAGCATTTT.

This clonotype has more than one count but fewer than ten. The CDR3: CASSLEAGDTGPYNEQFF. CDR3 nucleotides: TGTGCCAGCAGTTTAGAGGCGGGAGATACAGGCCCCTACAATGAGCAGTTCTTC. The V and J genes are TRBV12-3 or TRBV12-4 and TRBJ2-1; TRBD2 matches at 7 bases. With V trimmed by 1 base and J by 2 bases, 11 bases remained unmatched. The CDR3 totals 18 residues.

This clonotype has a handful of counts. The CDR3 nucleotides are TGTGCCGGGGGGTGGACTAGCGGGGGCACAGATACGCAGTATTTT. This encodes CAGGWTSGGTDTQYF. The chain is built from TRBV7-9 and TRBJ2-3; TRBD2 matches at 12 bases. The CDR3 covers 15 residues. Germline V lookup: CDR1 SEHNR, CDR2 FQNEAQ (reference sequence). The V and J ends lost 11 bases and 1 base, in that order; junction bases with no gene match: 7. The variable domain in full, with the rest retrieved from reference TRBV7-9 and TRBJ2-3, is DTGVSQNPRHKITKRGQNVTFRCDPISEHNRLYWYRQTLGQGPEFLTYFQNEAQLEKSRLLSDRFSAERPKGSFSTLEIQRTEQGDSAMYLCAGGWTSGGTDTQYFGPGTRLTVL.

The CDR3 sequence is CASSLLGIAGARELFF. CDR3 coding DNA: TGTGCCAGCAGCCTTTTGGGGATAGCGGGAGCCCGGGAGCTGTTTTTT. The chain couples TRBV3-1 to TRBJ2-2; 9 bases map to TRBD2. The CDR3 contains 16 residues. The ends lost 4 bases at V and 9 bases at J; junction bases unmatched: 12. The germline CDR1 and CDR2 sequences are LGHDT and YNNKEL (reference sequence).

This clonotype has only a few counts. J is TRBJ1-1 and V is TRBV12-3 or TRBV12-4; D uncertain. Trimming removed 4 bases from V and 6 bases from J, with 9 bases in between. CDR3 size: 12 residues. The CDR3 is CASSSSPAEAFF. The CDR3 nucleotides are TGTGCCAGCAGTTCCTCCCCCGCTGAAGCTTTCTTT.

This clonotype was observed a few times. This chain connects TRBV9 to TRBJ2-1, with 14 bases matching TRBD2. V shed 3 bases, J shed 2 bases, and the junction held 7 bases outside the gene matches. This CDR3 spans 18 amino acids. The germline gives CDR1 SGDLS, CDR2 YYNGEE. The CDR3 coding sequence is TGTGCCAGCAGCGCGCGGACTAGCGGGGGGAACACCTACAATGAGCAGTTCTTC. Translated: CASSARTSGGNTYNEQFF.

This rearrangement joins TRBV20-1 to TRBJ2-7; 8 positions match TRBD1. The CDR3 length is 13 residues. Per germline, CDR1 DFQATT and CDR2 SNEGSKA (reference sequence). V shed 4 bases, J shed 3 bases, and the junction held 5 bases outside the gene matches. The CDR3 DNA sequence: TGCAGTGCTATCTGGACAGGGCGCTACGAGCAGTACTTC. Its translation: CSAIWTGRYEQYF.

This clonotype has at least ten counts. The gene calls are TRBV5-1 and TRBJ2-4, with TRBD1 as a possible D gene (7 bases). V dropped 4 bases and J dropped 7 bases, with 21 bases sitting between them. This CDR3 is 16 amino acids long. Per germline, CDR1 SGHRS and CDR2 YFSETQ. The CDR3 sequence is CASSSLGGQFGNIQYF. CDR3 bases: TGCGCCAGCAGCAGTCTGGGGGGACAGTTCGGGAACATTCAGTACTTC.

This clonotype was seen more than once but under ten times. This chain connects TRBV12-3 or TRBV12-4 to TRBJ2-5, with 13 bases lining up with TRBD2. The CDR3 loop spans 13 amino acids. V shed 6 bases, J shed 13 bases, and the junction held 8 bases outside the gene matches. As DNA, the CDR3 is TGTGCCAGCAGCCGGACTAGCGGGGGATCCGGGTACTTC. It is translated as CASSRTSGGSGYF.

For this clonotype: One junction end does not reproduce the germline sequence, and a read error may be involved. The CDR3 loop reads CACSQKGRAKNIQYF. In nucleotides, the CDR3 is TGTGCCTGCAGCCAAAAGGGCAGAGCCAAAAACATTCAGTACTTC. The rearrangement uses TRBV3-1 and TRBJ2-4; D unresolved. This CDR3 has 15 residues. Germline assignment: CDR1 LGHDT and CDR2 YNNKEL (reference sequence).

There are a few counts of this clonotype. The CDR3 region has the DNA TGCAGTGCTAGAGTACCGGGCGGGAGCACTGAAGCTTTCTTT. Translation: CSARVPGGSTEAFF. The chain recombines TRBV20-1 with TRBJ1-1, with unresolved D. This CDR3 spans 14 amino acids. The V gene's germline CDR1 is DFQATT and CDR2 SNEGSKA (reference sequence). The V end was cut by 1 base, the J end by 4 bases, with 13 bases between.

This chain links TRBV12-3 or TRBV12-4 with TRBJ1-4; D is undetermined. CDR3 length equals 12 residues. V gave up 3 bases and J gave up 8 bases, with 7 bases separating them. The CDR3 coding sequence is TGTGCCAGCAGTTTTCTACAGGAAAAACTGTTTTTT. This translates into CASSFLQEKLFF.

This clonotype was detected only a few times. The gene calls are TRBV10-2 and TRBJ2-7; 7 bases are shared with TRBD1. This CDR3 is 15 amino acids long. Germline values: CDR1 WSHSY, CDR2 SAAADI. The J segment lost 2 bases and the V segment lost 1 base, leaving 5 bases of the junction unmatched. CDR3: CASSEWVRGTYEQYF. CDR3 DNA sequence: TGCGCCAGCAGTGAGTGGGTCAGGGGGACCTACGAGCAGTACTTC.

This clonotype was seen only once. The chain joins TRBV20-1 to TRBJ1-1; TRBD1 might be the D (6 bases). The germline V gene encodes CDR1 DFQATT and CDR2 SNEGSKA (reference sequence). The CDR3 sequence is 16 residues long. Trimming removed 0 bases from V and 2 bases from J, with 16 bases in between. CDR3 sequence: CSARDLRQQGNTEAFF. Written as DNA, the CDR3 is TGCAGTGCTAGAGATCTAAGACAACAGGGAAACACTGAAGCTTTCTTT.

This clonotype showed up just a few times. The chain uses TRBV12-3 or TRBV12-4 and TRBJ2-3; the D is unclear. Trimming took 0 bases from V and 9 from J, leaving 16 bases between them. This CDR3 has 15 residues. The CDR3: CASSLAPMRSGTQYF. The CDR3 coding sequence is TGTGCCAGCAGTTTAGCGCCGATGCGGAGTGGGACGCAGTATTTT.

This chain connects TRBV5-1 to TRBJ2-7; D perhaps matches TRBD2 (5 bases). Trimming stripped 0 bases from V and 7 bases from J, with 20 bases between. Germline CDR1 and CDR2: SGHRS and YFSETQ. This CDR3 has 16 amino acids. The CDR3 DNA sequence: TGCGCCAGCAGCTTGGTAATAGCGTCTGAGAGGGCGGAGCAGTACTTC. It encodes CASSLVIASERAEQYF.

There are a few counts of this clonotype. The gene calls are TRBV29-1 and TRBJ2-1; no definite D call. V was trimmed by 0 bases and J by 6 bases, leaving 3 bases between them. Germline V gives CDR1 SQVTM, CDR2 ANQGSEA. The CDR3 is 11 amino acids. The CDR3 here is CSVEDSNEQFF. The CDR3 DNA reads TGCAGCGTTGAAGATAGCAATGAGCAGTTCTTC.

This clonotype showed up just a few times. CDR3 in amino acids: CASSPPDGPYGYTF. The DNA for the CDR3 is TGTGCCAGCAGCCCCCCCGACGGACCCTATGGCTACACCTTC. The chain uses TRBV7-9 and TRBJ1-2; D remains unclear. Trimming shortened V by 5 bases and J by 4 bases, and 14 bases separated the two germline ends. The CDR3 runs to 14 residues. Germline V gene lookup returns CDR1 SEHNR and CDR2 FQNEAQ (reference sequence).

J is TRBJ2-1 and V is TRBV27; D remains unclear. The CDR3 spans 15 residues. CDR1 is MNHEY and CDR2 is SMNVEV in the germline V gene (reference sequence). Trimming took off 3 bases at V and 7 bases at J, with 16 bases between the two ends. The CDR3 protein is CASSLTDDRTNEQFF. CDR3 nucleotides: TGTGCCAGCAGTTTGACCGACGACCGAACGAATGAGCAGTTCTTC.